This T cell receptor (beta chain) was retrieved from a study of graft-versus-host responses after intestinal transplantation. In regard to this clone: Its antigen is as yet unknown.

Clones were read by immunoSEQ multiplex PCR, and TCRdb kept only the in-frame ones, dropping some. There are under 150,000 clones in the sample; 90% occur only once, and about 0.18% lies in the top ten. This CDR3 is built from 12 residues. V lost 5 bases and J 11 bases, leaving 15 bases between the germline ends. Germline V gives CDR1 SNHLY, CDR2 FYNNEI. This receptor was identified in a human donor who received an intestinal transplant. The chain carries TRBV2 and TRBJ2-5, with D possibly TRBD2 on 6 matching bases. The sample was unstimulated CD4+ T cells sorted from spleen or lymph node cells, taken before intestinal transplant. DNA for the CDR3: TGTGCCAGCAGTCCCAGGGTTCGGGAGCAGTACTTC. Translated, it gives CASSPRVREQYF. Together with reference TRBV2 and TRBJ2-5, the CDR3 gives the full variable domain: EPEVTQTPSHQVTQMGQEVILRCVPISNHLYFYWYRQILGQKVEFLVSFYNNEISEKSEIFDDQFSVERPDGSNFTLKIRSTKLEDSAMYFCASSPRVREQYFGPGTRLLVL.